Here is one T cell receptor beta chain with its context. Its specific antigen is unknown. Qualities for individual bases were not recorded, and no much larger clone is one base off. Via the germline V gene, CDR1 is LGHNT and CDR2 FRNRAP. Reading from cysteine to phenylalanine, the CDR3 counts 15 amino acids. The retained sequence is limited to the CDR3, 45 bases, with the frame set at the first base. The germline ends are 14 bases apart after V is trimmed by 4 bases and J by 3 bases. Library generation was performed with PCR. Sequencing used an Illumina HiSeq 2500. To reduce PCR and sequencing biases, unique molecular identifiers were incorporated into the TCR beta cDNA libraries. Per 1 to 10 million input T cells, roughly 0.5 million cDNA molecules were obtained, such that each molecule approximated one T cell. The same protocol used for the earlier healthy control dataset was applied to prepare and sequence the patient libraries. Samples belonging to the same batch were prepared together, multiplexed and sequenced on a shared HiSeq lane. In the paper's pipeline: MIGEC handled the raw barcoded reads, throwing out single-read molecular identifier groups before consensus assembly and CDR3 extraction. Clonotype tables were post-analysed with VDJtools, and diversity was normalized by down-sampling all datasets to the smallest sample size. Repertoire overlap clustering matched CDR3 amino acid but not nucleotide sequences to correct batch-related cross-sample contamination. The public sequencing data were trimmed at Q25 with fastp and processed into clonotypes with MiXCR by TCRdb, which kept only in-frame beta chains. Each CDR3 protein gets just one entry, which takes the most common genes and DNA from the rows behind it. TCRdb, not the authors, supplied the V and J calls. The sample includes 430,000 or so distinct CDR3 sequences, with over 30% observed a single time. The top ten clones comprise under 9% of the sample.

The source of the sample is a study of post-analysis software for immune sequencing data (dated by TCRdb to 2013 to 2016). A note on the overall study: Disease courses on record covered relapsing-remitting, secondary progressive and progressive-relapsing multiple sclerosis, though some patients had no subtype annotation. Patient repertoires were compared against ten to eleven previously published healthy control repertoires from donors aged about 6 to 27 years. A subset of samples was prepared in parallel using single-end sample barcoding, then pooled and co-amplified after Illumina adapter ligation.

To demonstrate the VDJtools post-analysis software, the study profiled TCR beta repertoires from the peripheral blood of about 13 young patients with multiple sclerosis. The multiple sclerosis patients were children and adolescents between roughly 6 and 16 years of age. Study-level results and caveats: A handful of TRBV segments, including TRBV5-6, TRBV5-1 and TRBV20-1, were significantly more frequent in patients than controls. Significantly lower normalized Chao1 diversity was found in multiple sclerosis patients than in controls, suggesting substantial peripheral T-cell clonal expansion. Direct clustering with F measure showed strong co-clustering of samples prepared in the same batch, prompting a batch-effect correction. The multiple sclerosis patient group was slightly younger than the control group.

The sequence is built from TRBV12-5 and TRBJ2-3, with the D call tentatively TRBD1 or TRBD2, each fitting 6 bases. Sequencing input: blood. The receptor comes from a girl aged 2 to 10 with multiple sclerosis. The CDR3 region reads CASGWGRGKTDTQYF. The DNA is TGTGCTAGTGGTTGGGGGCGCGGGAAGACAGATACGCAGTATTTT.